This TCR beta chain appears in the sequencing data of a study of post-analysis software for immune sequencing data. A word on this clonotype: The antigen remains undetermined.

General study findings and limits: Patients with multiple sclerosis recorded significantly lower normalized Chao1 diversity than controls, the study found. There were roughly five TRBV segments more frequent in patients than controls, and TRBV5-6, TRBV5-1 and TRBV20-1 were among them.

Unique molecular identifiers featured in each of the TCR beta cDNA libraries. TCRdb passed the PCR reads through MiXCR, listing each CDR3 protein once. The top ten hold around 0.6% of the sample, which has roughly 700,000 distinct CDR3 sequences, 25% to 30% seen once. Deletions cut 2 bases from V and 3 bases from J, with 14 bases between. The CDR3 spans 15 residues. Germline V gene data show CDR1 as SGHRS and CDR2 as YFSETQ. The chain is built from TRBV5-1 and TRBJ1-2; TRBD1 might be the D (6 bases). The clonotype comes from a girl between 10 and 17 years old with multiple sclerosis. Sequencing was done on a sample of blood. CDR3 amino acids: CASSLSTGFDYGYTF. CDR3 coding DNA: TGCGCCAGCAGCTTATCGACAGGCTTTGACTATGGCTACACCTTC.